This T cell receptor (beta chain) emerged from a study of control samples from healthy donors and cancer patients. CDR1 MNHEY and CDR2 SMNVEV come from the germline V gene (reference sequence). V lost 8 bases and J lost 4, with 12 bases in between. This CDR3 has 13 residues. The table came from immunoSEQ multiplex PCR; TCRdb's copy has only in-frame clones and leaves some out. The sample carries under 130,000 clones, approximately 83% recorded once. The sequencing input was blood. This sequence joins TRBV27 and TRBJ2-1, with D perhaps TRBD1 (6 bases). The source is a woman aged 45-59 years in good health. The CDR3, as DNA: TGTGCCAGCTCGAGGGACACGTACAATGAGCAGTTCTTC. Translating it yields CASSRDTYNEQFF.